The TCR beta chain described here comes from a study of blood T cell repertoires in COVID-19. Looking at the study overall: Sources were T cells, B-cell-depleted T cells, or PBMCs; the material itself was cDNA or gDNA.

This CDR3 has 17 amino acids. From germline, CDR1 is MGHRA and CDR2 YSYEKL. After removal of 2 bases from V and 2 bases from J, the junction contained 10 bases not matched to a gene. Participant-given clinical history determined each cohort assignment. What the recovered Cohort 3 donors had was two negative PCRs, clearance, or symptom resolution. Methods used by the authors: It was from reference gene primer amplification that nucleated cell counts were estimated. Sequencing was performed with immunoSEQ multiplex PCR; in TCRdb, only in-frame clones are kept and a portion is missing. That table gives V, J and clone size, and the DNA gave D and trimming. This table holds 300,000 or so clones, roughly 90% found once.

Input material: PBMCs or T cells enriched from blood (not recorded which). The rearrangement links TRBV4-1 to TRBJ2-3; 7 nucleotides align to TRBD2. This receptor was taken from a man aged 55 to 70 who had recovered from COVID-19. The CDR3 is CASSQHLGREITDTQYF. DNA of the CDR3: TGCGCCAGCAGCCAACATCTCGGGCGGGAGATCACAGATACGCAGTATTTT.